A single T cell receptor (beta chain) is shown here with its context. The data stem from a study of blood T cell repertoires in COVID-19. The wider study: The United States, Italy and Spain provided the acute and convalescent COVID-19 samples. In each case, the material was cDNA or gDNA derived from T cells, B-cell-depleted T cells, or PBMCs.

Source study methods: Estimation of nucleated cell counts was performed using reference gene primer amplification. The method was immunoSEQ multiplex PCR; TCRdb's version includes in-frame clones alone and lacks a portion of them. V and J calls and clone size are copied from that table; D and trimming were computed from the DNA. The sample has about 400,000 clones, 70% to 90% seen once. The CDR3 extends over 20 amino acids. The germline V gene has CDR1 SGHAT and CDR2 FQNNGV. V lost 0 bases and J lost 9; bases outside the gene matches: 25. The receptor was derived from a woman aged 25 to 39 with active or convalescent COVID-19. The chain couples TRBV11-2 to TRBJ2-5; 7 bases are a match to TRBD2. Sequenced material: peripheral blood. DNA for the CDR3: TGTGCCAGCAGCTTAGACCCTCGCCCCCCGCTAGCGGAAGGGCCGGGCGCCCAGTACTTC. This translates into CASSLDPRPPLAEGPGAQYF.